The next 25 T cell receptor beta chains were all read from a single sample in a study of shared clonotypes between healthy human individuals. Naive CD8 cells lacked CD45RO, underwent positive selection for CCR7 and left out terminally differentiated effector memory CD45RA+ cells. The data were produced by immunoSEQ multiplex PCR, yet TCRdb's version contains in-frame clones alone and is incomplete. The sample records some 2,000,000 clones, about 95% being singletons. Source material: naive CD8+ T cells sorted from blood. Every receptor here comes from a man aged 18 to 30 in good health.

The chain is built from TRBV1 and TRBJ2-7. TRBV1 is a pseudogene. The CDR3 is 15 residues long. CDR3 nucleotide sequence: TGCACCAGCAGCCAAGATGCAAGGCCCTCCTACGAGCAGTACTTC. This encodes CTSSQDARPSYEQYF.

V and J are TRBV7-8 and TRBJ1-5; D remains ambiguous. Trimming removed 5 bases from V and 1 base from J, with 15 bases in between. Germline CDR1 reads SGHVS; CDR2 reads FQNEAQ. CDR3 length equals 16 residues. In DNA, the CDR3 is TGTGCCAGCAGCCCACGTCTAGACTTGAGCAATCAGCCCCAGCATTTT. Protein: CASSPRLDLSNQPQHF.

This sequence joins TRBV27 and TRBJ2-7, with D tentatively TRBD2 (5 bases). V shed 6 bases and J shed 5 bases, with 17 bases lying between them. The CDR3 sequence is 14 residues long. The germline gives CDR1 MNHEY, CDR2 SMNVEV (reference sequence). CDR3: CASSQSRRGNEQYF. In DNA form, the CDR3 reads TGTGCCAGCAGCCAAAGTAGACGGGGAAACGAGCAGTACTTC.

The gene calls are TRBV10-2 and TRBJ2-1; 11 nucleotides agree with TRBD2. J was trimmed by 8 bases and V by 5 bases; bases with no gene match: 14. CDR1 and CDR2 from the germline V gene are WSHSY and SAAADI. This CDR3 spans 17 amino acids. CDR3 loop: CASSRPLTSGSLYEQFF. The DNA for the CDR3 is TGCGCCAGCAGTAGGCCCTTAACTAGCGGGAGTCTGTATGAGCAGTTCTTC.

CDR3 DNA: TGTGCCAGCAGCTCAAACCGATGGACAGGGGTAGGGGAGACCCAGTACTTC. Its protein is CASSSNRWTGVGETQYF. The chain joins TRBV7-6 to TRBJ2-5; 9 nucleotides line up with TRBD1. V lost 4 bases, J lost 5 bases, and 14 bases stayed unmatched. The CDR3 consists of 17 residues. Germline V gene sequence: CDR1 SGHVS, CDR2 FNYEAQ.

This chain connects TRBV27 to TRBJ2-1; D unresolved. The CDR3 loop spans 15 amino acids. The germline CDR1 and CDR2 sequences are MNHEY and SMNVEV (reference sequence). Trimming took off 5 bases at V and 2 bases at J, with 13 bases between the two ends. DNA of the CDR3: TGTGCCAGCAGTCCATTCGACGGAGCCTACAATGAGCAGTTCTTC. It yields the protein CASSPFDGAYNEQFF.

The gene calls are TRBV11-2 and TRBJ2-2; 9 bases map to TRBD2. Looked up from germline, CDR1 is SGHAT and CDR2 is FQNNGV. The CDR3 is 15 residues long. After removal of 5 bases from V and 7 bases from J, the junction contained 8 bases not matched to a gene. In nucleotides, the CDR3 is TGTGCCAGCAGCCCGTGGACTAGCGATGGCGGGGAGCTGTTTTTT. Its translation is CASSPWTSDGGELFF.

The chain combines TRBV13 with TRBJ2-6; D unresolved. This CDR3 is built from 14 residues. Germline V gene data show CDR1 as PRHDT and CDR2 as FYEKMQ (reference sequence). V gave up 6 bases and J gave up 2 bases, with 8 bases separating them. The CDR3 DNA reads as TGTGCCAGCAGGACATCAACTGGGGCCAACGTCCTGACTTTC. This codes for CASRTSTGANVLTF.

This sequence joins TRBV6-1 and TRBJ1-2, with a possible D match to TRBD1 (5 bases). The CDR3 contains 14 residues. Germline V CDR1 and CDR2: MNHNS, SASEGT. Trimming stripped 8 bases from V and 3 bases from J, with 16 bases between. CDR3 amino acids: CASGRQSLDYGYTF. In nucleotides, the CDR3 is TGTGCCAGCGGCAGACAGTCCCTTGACTATGGCTACACCTTC.

This chain joins TRBV9 and TRBJ2-7; 9 positions agree with TRBD1. V lost 3 bases to trimming and J lost 7 bases; unmatched junction nucleotides: 11. The CDR3 consists of 15 residues. Per the germline V gene, CDR1 is SGDLS and CDR2 is YYNGEE. CDR3 DNA: TGTGCCAGCAGCGCCCCGCCGGGACAGGGAGGAGAGCAGTACTTC. Protein sequence: CASSAPPGQGGEQYF.

The J gene is TRBJ2-5, the V gene TRBV4-1, with a possible D match to TRBD2 (6 bases). The V and J ends lost 0 bases and 2 bases respectively, with 16 bases between them. The length of the CDR3 is 17 residues. The germline CDR1 and CDR2 sequences are MGHRA and YSYEKL. The CDR3 here is CASSQDPWGEYQETQYF. CDR3 in DNA: TGCGCCAGCAGCCAAGATCCCTGGGGGGAGTATCAAGAGACCCAGTACTTC.

The chain employs TRBV4-1 and TRBJ2-1; 13 bases align to TRBD2. Germline V gene data show CDR1 as MGHRA and CDR2 as YSYEKL. The CDR3 spans 19 residues. The J segment lost 0 bases and the V segment lost 4 bases, leaving 9 bases of the junction unmatched. In DNA form, the CDR3 reads TGCGCCAGCAGCCCTTTCATGGGACTAGCGGGAAGCTCCTACAATGAGCAGTTCTTC. Residues: CASSPFMGLAGSSYNEQFF.

The CDR3 protein is CASSPLAREETQYF. The CDR3 DNA is TGTGCCAGCTCACCACTGGCCAGAGAAGAGACCCAGTACTTC. This sequence joins TRBV18 and TRBJ2-5; D remains unclear. The CDR3 loop spans 14 amino acids. V lost 1 base and J 3 bases, leaving 9 bases between the germline ends. The germline V gene has CDR1 KGHSH and CDR2 LQKENI.

The chain combines TRBV6-5 with TRBJ2-5; D is uncertain. Germline V gene data show CDR1 as MNHEY and CDR2 as SVGAGI. The CDR3 is made up of 14 amino acids. Trimming removed 10 bases from V and 2 bases from J, with 17 bases in between. CDR3 loop: CATQEGGEQETQYF. CDR3 DNA: TGTGCCACACAAGAAGGCGGAGAGCAAGAGACCCAGTACTTC.

A note on this clone: Other DNA sequences in this specimen translate into the identical CDR3. The chain combines TRBV27 with TRBJ2-1; possible D gene TRBD2, 6 bases. V lost 6 bases to trimming and J lost 0 bases, with 12 bases between them. This CDR3 contains 15 residues. The germline CDR1 and CDR2 sequences are MNHEY and SMNVEV (reference sequence). This chain's CDR3 is CASSLGGSSYNEQFF. Written as DNA, the CDR3 is TGTGCCAGCAGCCTGGGGGGTTCCTCCTACAATGAGCAGTTCTTC.

The CDR3, as DNA: TGTGCCAGCAGCTTGGATGCCCAAAACATTCAGTACTTC. This encodes CASSLDAQNIQYF. The V call is TRBV7-2, the J call TRBJ2-4; D gene uncertain. V lost 3 bases, J lost 5 bases, and 8 bases lay in between. The CDR3 extends over 13 amino acids. CDR1 is SGHTA, CDR2 FQGNSA, per germline.

The V call is TRBV11-2, the J call TRBJ1-3, with D hard to call. Looked up from germline, CDR1 is SGHAT and CDR2 is FQNNGV. CDR3 size: 13 residues. The ends were cut back, 0 bases at V and 2 bases at J, with 2 bases in the middle. The chain's CDR3 is CASSLEAGNTIYF. CDR3 DNA: TGTGCCAGCAGCTTAGAAGCTGGAAACACCATATATTTT.

This clone was picked up one time. Other DNA sequences in this specimen translate into the identical CDR3. This chain connects TRBV30 to TRBJ2-5; D may be TRBD2 (5 bases). V lost 1 base and J 5 bases, leaving 8 bases between the germline ends. Germline V lookup: CDR1 GTSNPN, CDR2 SVGIG (reference sequence). This CDR3 is built from 12 residues. The CDR3 sequence: CAWSGTGETQYF. The DNA of the CDR3 is TGTGCCTGGAGTGGTACGGGGGAGACCCAGTACTTC.

J is TRBJ1-2 and V is TRBV7-9; D unclear. The length of the CDR3 is 11 residues. The germline V and J ends were trimmed by 4 bases and 5 bases, with 5 bases remaining between them. Germline CDR1 and CDR2: SEHNR and FQNEAQ (reference sequence). CDR3 in amino acids: CASSSEYGYTF. CDR3 nucleotides: TGTGCCAGCAGCTCCGAGTATGGCTACACCTTC.

The chain combines TRBV6-1 with TRBJ1-1; a weak D match, TRBD1 (6 bases). The V and J ends lost 3 bases and 4 bases respectively, with 15 bases between them. In germline, CDR1 is MNHNS, CDR2 SASEGT. The CDR3 contains 15 residues. The DNA of the CDR3 is TGTGCCAGCAGTGACTTAACAGGGAGCGCCACTGAAGCTTTCTTT. Its translation is CASSDLTGSATEAFF.

The chain uses TRBV5-4 and TRBJ2-1, with 8 nucleotides matching TRBD2. Losses at the gene ends were 3 bases for V and 3 bases for J; bases not matched to a gene: 8. The CDR3 has 16 amino acids. The germline CDR1 and CDR2 sequences are SGHNT and YYREEE (reference sequence). CDR3 bases: TGTGCCAGCAGCTCGATAACCGGGACTAGCTACAATGAGCAGTTCTTC. Translated, it gives CASSSITGTSYNEQFF.

The chain uses TRBV28 and TRBJ1-2; 9 bases are shared with TRBD1. With 5 bases clipped from V and 5 bases from J, the junction kept 6 bases outside the gene matches. The CDR3 spans 14 residues. The V gene's germline CDR1 is MDHEN and CDR2 SYDVKM. In DNA form, the CDR3 reads TGTGCCAGCAGTCAAGACAGGGGGTATTATGGCTACACCTTC. Translation: CASSQDRGYYGYTF.

The J gene is TRBJ2-7, the V gene TRBV7-9, with D hard to call. This CDR3 region has 13 residues. Trimming cost V 4 bases and J 1 base, with 8 bases left between them. Germline V lookup: CDR1 SEHNR, CDR2 FQNEAQ (reference sequence). The CDR3 here is CASSSQESYEQYF. The CDR3 DNA reads as TGTGCCAGCAGCTCCCAGGAATCCTACGAGCAGTACTTC.

J is TRBJ2-5 and V is TRBV10-3; a possible D gene is TRBD2 (5 bases). This CDR3 spans 16 amino acids. Trimming removed 4 bases at V and 2 bases at J, with 17 bases between. CDR1 is ENHRY and CDR2 is SYGVKD in the germline V gene. In DNA, the CDR3 is TGTGCCATCAGTGGTAGGGCGGGTCACCCTCAAGAGACCCAGTACTTC. This translates into CAISGRAGHPQETQYF.

J is TRBJ1-1 and V is TRBV6-6, with 8 bases fitting TRBD1. The CDR3 contains 16 residues. V was clipped by 1 base and J by 5 bases; unmatched bases: 9. CDR1 MNHNY and CDR2 SVGAGI come from the germline V gene (reference sequence). CDR3: CASSYFDRGVGTEAFF. The CDR3 nucleotides read TGTGCCAGCAGTTACTTCGACAGGGGAGTAGGTACTGAAGCTTTCTTT.